A selection of T cell receptor beta chains follows, all from one sample in a study of blood T cells in healthy people across ages. TCRdb independently ran MiXCR on the 5' RACE reads; one entry per CDR3 protein. The repertoire includes 850,000 or so distinct CDR3 sequences, 25% to 30% of them detected once, and 15% to 20% sits in the top ten. The sequenced sample was blood. These receptors all stem from a woman of 80 years or more in good health. The CDR3 runs from the conserved cysteine through the conserved F or W. The order of the fields is V gene, J gene, D gene, clone size, CDR3 length, CDR3 DNA, CDR3 protein. The D gene is left open where the match is weak. Clone size is given for some rows only: seen once, a few or many times, or a class if the clone is expanded.

TRBV6-2/TRBV6-3	TRBJ1-5	.	few	15	TGTGCCAGCAGTTCCCTGTTGGTTAGCAATCAGCCCCAGCATTTT	CASSSLLVSNQPQHF
TRBV18	TRBJ1-5	.	many	14	TGTGCCAGCAGCAGGAGGGAGAGCAATCAGCCCCAGCATTTT	CASSRRESNQPQHF
TRBV12-3/TRBV12-4	TRBJ2-3	.	.	17	TGTGCCAGCAGATCCCGGGGGGCCGGCTTGAGCACAGATACGCAGTATTTT	CASRSRGAGLSTDTQYF
TRBV6-2/TRBV6-3	TRBJ1-1	.	few	11	TGTGCCAGCAGTAACCAACGCAGAGCTTTCTTT	CASSNQRRAFF
TRBV20-1	TRBJ2-3	.	many	12	TGCAGTGCTAGGGGCTCCGCAGATACGCAGTATTTT	CSARGSADTQYF
TRBV6-1	TRBJ2-7	TRBD2	many	15	TGTGCCAGCAGTGTTGGCGGGGGGGCCTCCTACGAGCAGTACTTC	CASSVGGGASYEQYF
TRBV6-2/TRBV6-3	TRBJ1-6	.	.	14	TGTGCCAGCAGCCCGGGACTTTCCAGTTCACCCCTCCACTTT	CASSPGLSSSPLHF
TRBV9	TRBJ1-6	.	few	14	TGTGCCAGCAGCCCACTCAGCGGGAATTCACCCCTCCACTTT	CASSPLSGNSPLHF
TRBV7-2	TRBJ1-1	TRBD1	many	16	TGTGCCAGCAGCAGACAGGGGCCTTCAATGAACACTGAAGCTTTCTTT	CASSRQGPSMNTEAFF
TRBV7-2	TRBJ1-5	TRBD1	many	15	TGTGCCAGCAGCTTAGGACAGGGGGTTAATCAGCCCCAGCATTTT	CASSLGQGVNQPQHF
TRBV10-3	TRBJ2-7	.	many	12	TGTGCCATCAGTGGAGAAGGATACGAGCAGTACTTC	CAISGEGYEQYF
TRBV7-2	TRBJ2-5	.	few	13	TGTGCCAGCAGCTCAAGCGGAGTAGCGCCCCAGTACTTC	CASSSSGVAPQYF
TRBV10-2	TRBJ2-1	TRBD2	many	13	TGCGCCAGCAGGGGCGGGGGGGGCAATGAGCAGTTCTTC	CASRGGGGNEQFF
TRBV18	TRBJ2-6	.	few	16	TGTGCCAGCTCACCACTTGAGGCTTCTGGGGCCAACGTCCTGACTTTC	CASSPLEASGANVLTF
TRBV27	TRBJ1-1	.	.	16	TGTGCCAGCATCAATTTTGTGGGGGCGATGAACACTGAAGCTTTCTTT	CASINFVGAMNTEAFF
TRBV28	TRBJ2-3	.	.	14	TGTGCCATTAGGGCGGGAACTAGCACAGATACGCAGTATTTT	CAIRAGTSTDTQYF
TRBV12-3/TRBV12-4	TRBJ1-5	TRBD1	.	15	TGTGCCAGCAGCCTGACAGGGTCTCGCAATCAGCCCCAGCATTTT	CASSLTGSRNQPQHF
TRBV20-1	TRBJ1-4	TRBD1	few	15	TGCAGTGCTAGAGTAGGGGGCGGAACTAATGAAAAACTGTTTTTT	CSARVGGGTNEKLFF
TRBV6-2/TRBV6-3	TRBJ2-7	.	.	12	TGTGCCAGCAGGGCAACCTTCTACGAGCAGTACTTC	CASRATFYEQYF
TRBV18	TRBJ2-5	TRBD1	many	16	TGTGCCAGCTCAAAATCAGGGGGTCTGTACCAAGAGACCCAGTACTTC	CASSKSGGLYQETQYF
TRBV3-1	TRBJ1-5	.	.	12	TGTGCCAGCGGTCGGGGTTTAACGCCCCAGCATTTT	CASGRGLTPQHF
TRBV24-1	TRBJ1-1	TRBD1	.	17	TGTGCCACCAGTGACCTGAGGCACAGGGGGCTGGGCACTGAAGCTTTCTTT	CATSDLRHRGLGTEAFF
TRBV7-2	TRBJ2-5	.	many	15	TGTGCCAGCAGACGGATGACGGCCGCCCAAGAGACCCAGTACTTC	CASRRMTAAQETQYF
TRBV7-2	TRBJ1-2	.	many	15	TGTGCCAGCAGCTTAGGGGCGACAGCTAACTATGGCTACACCTTC	CASSLGATANYGYTF
TRBV19	TRBJ1-1	TRBD1	.	13	TGTGCCAGTCACAACAGGGGGCAACCTGAAGCTTTCTTT	CASHNRGQPEAFF
TRBV7-9	TRBJ2-1	TRBD1	.	16	TGTGCCAGCAGCTTAGGGGGGGACAGGAGTTACAATGAGCAGTTCTTC	CASSLGGDRSYNEQFF
TRBV7-2	TRBJ1-6	.	many	16	TGTGCCAGCAGCTTATCCGGGGGCAGCCTTAATTCACCCCTCCACTTT	CASSLSGGSLNSPLHF
TRBV6-2/TRBV6-3	TRBJ2-5	TRBD2	many	14	TGTGCCAGCAGACTCGGGACTAGCCGAGAGACCCAGTACTTC	CASRLGTSRETQYF
TRBV27	TRBJ2-1	.	.	13	TGTGCCAGCAGCAAGGGGTCCCGAGAGACCCAGTTCTTC	CASSKGSRETQFF
TRBV9	TRBJ2-3	TRBD1	many	18	TGTGCCAGCAGCGTAGGTACCCTTCGGGGACAGGGCGCAGATACGCAGTATTTT	CASSVGTLRGQGADTQYF
TRBV20-1	TRBJ2-7	.	.	14	TGCAGTGCCTCGACGGGGGGCAGGATGAATGAGCAGTACTTC	CSASTGGRMNEQYF
TRBV20-1	TRBJ2-1	.	.	15	TGCAGTGCTAGTCAAGGGACACCTTCCTACAATGAGCAGTTCTTC	CSASQGTPSYNEQFF
TRBV6-6	TRBJ1-1	.	many	15	TGTGCCAGCAGTTATCGGGGGGGTGGGAACACTGAAGCTTTCTTT	CASSYRGGGNTEAFF
TRBV6-6	TRBJ2-5	TRBD1	many	15	TGTGCCAGCACCAACGGACAGGGGGCTGGAGAGACCCAGTACTTC	CASTNGQGAGETQYF
TRBV7-2	TRBJ2-1	.	once	16	TGTGCCAGCAGCTGGCCGGGTTCTAGCTCCTACAATGAGCAGTTCTTC	CASSWPGSSSYNEQFF
TRBV7-2	TRBJ2-1	TRBD2	many	15	TGTGCCAGCAGCTGGACTAGCGGGGGGGCCGGTGAGCAGTTCTTC	CASSWTSGGAGEQFF
TRBV7-2	TRBJ2-5	TRBD1	many	13	TGTGCCAGCAGCCCGGACAGGATGGAGACCCAGTACTTC	CASSPDRMETQYF
TRBV7-2	TRBJ2-4	.	many	13	TGTGCCAGCAGCCCTGGACAATTAAACATTCAGTACTTC	CASSPGQLNIQYF
TRBV28	TRBJ1-3	.	.	14	TGTGCCAGCAGTTCCTCGGGGAAAGGAAACACCATATATTTT	CASSSSGKGNTIYF
TRBV28	TRBJ1-2	.	many	18	TGTGCCAGCAGACAACCTTTGGGGGCAGGGAACCCCCCCTATGGCTACACCTTC	CASRQPLGAGNPPYGYTF
TRBV10-3	TRBJ2-7	.	many	11	TGTGCCATCAGCAGGGACTACGAGCAGTACTTC	CAISRDYEQYF
TRBV6-2/TRBV6-3	TRBJ2-7	TRBD2	.	17	TGTGCCAGCAGTTTCAAGCGGGGGCACCATCTCTCCTACGAGCAGTACTTC	CASSFKRGHHLSYEQYF
TRBV28	TRBJ2-1	TRBD1	many	15	TGTGCCAGCAGCTTTACGGGACAGGGGGCGAATGAGCAGTTCTTC	CASSFTGQGANEQFF
TRBV10-3	TRBJ1-5	TRBD1	few	15	TGTGCCATCAGTGGGACAGGGGACGGTAATCAGCCCCAGCATTTT	CAISGTGDGNQPQHF
TRBV12-3/TRBV12-4	TRBJ2-7	.	many	13	TGTGCCAGCAGTTTCAGGGAAGGGGGGGAGCAGTACTTC	CASSFREGGEQYF
TRBV18	TRBJ1-5	.	.	14	TGTGCCAGCTCACCACCGGGGGGAGGGCAGCCCCAGCATTTT	CASSPPGGGQPQHF
TRBV20-1	TRBJ1-1	.	few	16	TGCAGTGCTGCGGCAGCACAGGGCGCGTTGAACACTGAAGCTTTCTTT	CSAAAAQGALNTEAFF
TRBV5-1	TRBJ2-1	.	many	17	TGCGCCAGCAGCCCCCTGGGCGGGGCAAGCTCCTACAATGAGCAGTTCTTC	CASSPLGGASSYNEQFF
TRBV11-2	TRBJ2-5	TRBD1	many	15	TGTGCCAGCAGCTCGGTACAGGGGTCGCAAGAGACCCAGTACTTC	CASSSVQGSQETQYF
TRBV12-3/TRBV12-4	TRBJ2-1	.	many	13	TGTGCCAGCAGACTAGAGTCTCGCAATGAGCAGTTCTTC	CASRLESRNEQFF
TRBV28	TRBJ1-5	TRBD1	.	17	TGTGCCAGCAGTACCGGGACAGGGTCTTTTAGCAATCAGCCCCAGCATTTT	CASSTGTGSFSNQPQHF
TRBV9	TRBJ2-1	.	many	12	TGTGCCAGCAGCGTATACCCGAATGAGCAGTTCTTC	CASSVYPNEQFF
TRBV7-2	TRBJ1-5	.	few	14	TGTGCCAGCAGCTTAGTACAGTTCAATCAGCCCCAGCATTTT	CASSLVQFNQPQHF
TRBV11-2	TRBJ2-5	.	many	16	TGTGCCAGCAGCCCCCTCGGGCGGGGAGGCCAAGAGACCCAGTACTTC	CASSPLGRGGQETQYF